The clone carrying this T cell receptor (beta chain) was recorded many times. Its cognate antigen is unknown. The sample originates from a study of T cell repertoires in cytomegalovirus infection. MiXCR, applied by TCRdb to the reads, yields one record per CDR3 protein. Here the sample spans 250,000 to 400,000 distinct CDR3 sequences, around 25% being singletons. Trimming stripped 5 bases from V and 5 bases from J, with 12 bases between. Per the germline V gene, CDR1 is SGHTA and CDR2 is FQGNSA. The CDR3 is made up of 13 amino acids. General observations from the study: HLA-C-restricted CMV-specific TCR beta clonotypes were dominant in the ex vivo response.

The chain couples TRBV7-2 to TRBJ2-5; TRBD2 might be the D (7 bases). The receptor was isolated from a human donor in good health (CMV status not recorded). Some clones in this sample may be carry-over from other donors' samples. Here the sequenced sample was cultured PBMCs, taken from culture after CMV antigen stimulation. CDR3 loop: CASSPGGKETQYF. In DNA form, the CDR3 reads TGTGCCAGCAGCCCGGGGGGCAAGGAGACCCAGTACTTC.